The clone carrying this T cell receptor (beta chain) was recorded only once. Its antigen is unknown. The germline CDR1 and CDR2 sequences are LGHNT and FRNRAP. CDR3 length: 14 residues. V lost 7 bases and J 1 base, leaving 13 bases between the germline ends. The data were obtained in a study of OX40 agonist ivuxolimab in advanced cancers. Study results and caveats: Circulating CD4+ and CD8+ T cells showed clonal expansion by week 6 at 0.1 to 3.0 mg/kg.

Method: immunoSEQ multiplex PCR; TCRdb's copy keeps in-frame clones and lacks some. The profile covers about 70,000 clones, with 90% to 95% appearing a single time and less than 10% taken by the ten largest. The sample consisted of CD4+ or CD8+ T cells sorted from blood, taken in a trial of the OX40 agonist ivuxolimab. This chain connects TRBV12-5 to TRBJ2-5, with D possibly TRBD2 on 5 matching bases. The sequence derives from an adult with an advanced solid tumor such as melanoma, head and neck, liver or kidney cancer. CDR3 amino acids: CASAPRDFQETQYF. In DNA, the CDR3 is TGTGCTAGTGCCCCTCGGGATTTCCAAGAGACCCAGTACTTC.